This entry is about one T cell receptor (beta chain). The table came from immunoSEQ multiplex PCR; TCRdb's copy has only in-frame clones and leaves some out. Of roughly 190,000 clones listed, about four fifths are singletons. The record originates from a study of blood T cell repertoires in COVID-19. The wider study: T cells, B-cell-depleted T cells, or PBMCs supplied cDNA or gDNA.

The CDR3 totals 16 residues. V was clipped by 4 bases and J by 0 bases; unmatched bases: 6. CDR1 and CDR2 from the germline V gene are SGHRS and YFSETQ. Sequencing used peripheral blood. V gene TRBV5-1 combines with J gene TRBJ2-2; 7 bases are a match to TRBD1. The receptor was derived from a human donor with acute or convalescent COVID-19. The donor label of this sample is uncertain. The CDR3: CASSPTGSTNTGELFF. The CDR3 coding sequence is TGCGCCAGCAGCCCGACAGGGTCTACGAACACCGGGGAGCTGTTTTTT. The full variable domain, rest sourced from reference TRBV5-1 and TRBJ2-2, is KAGVTQTPRYLIKTRGQQVTLSCSPISGHRSVSWYQQTPGQGLQFLFEYFSETQRNKGNFPGRFSGRQFSNSRSEMNVSTLELGDSALYLCASSPTGSTNTGELFFGEGSRLTVL.